This T cell receptor (beta chain) derives from a study of response to subunit inactivated influenza vaccine. General study points: It was the authors' suggestion that each seasonal influenza vaccination recruits few new T cells.

In TCRdb, the RT-PCR reads were re-called with MiXCR into one record per CDR3 protein. Among approximately 160,000 distinct CDR3 sequences listed, approximately 11% were seen once. This CDR3 has 16 amino acids. The V gene end was trimmed by 4 bases and the J gene end by 2 bases; junction bases not matched to a gene: 8. Germline lookup yields CDR1 SEHNR and CDR2 FQNEAQ (reference sequence). In the case of this clonotype: Its specificity is not known.

This chain joins TRBV7-9 and TRBJ2-3, with 8 bases aligning to TRBD2. The receptor comes from a man aged 50 to 69 who received an inactivated influenza vaccine. The source was CD8+ T cells sorted from PBMCs, collected about 24 months after vaccination. CDR3 residues: CASSSSAGAFTDTQYF. CDR3 coding DNA: TGTGCCAGCAGCTCCTCAGCGGGGGCCTTCACAGATACGCAGTATTTT.